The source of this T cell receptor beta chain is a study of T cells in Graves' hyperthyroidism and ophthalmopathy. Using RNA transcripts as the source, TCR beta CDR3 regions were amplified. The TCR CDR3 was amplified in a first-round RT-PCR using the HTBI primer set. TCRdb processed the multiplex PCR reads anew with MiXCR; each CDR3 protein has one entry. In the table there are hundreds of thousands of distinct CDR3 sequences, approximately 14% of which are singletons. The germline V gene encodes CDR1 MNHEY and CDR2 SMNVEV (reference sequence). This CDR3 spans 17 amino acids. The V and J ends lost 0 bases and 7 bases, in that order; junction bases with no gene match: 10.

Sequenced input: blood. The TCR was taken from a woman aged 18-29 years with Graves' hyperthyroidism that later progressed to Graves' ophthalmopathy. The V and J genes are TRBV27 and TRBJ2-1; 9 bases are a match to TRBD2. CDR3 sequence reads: CASSLSMGLAGPNEQFF. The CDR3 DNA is TGTGCCAGCAGTTTATCGATGGGGCTAGCGGGACCGAATGAGCAGTTCTTC.